What follows are 27 T cell receptor beta chains derived from one specimen sequenced in a study of shared clonotypes between healthy human individuals. Repertoires were generated with immunoSEQ multiplex PCR, while TCRdb's copy carries only in-frame clones and drops some. In the table there are hundreds of thousands of clones, around two thirds of which are singletons. What was sequenced was memory CD4+ T cells sorted from blood. Indicated subset: CD45RA-negative fraction. The receptors stem from a woman in her thirties in good health.

As concerns this clone: The sample holds other DNA sequences that translate to the same CDR3. This chain connects TRBV14 to TRBJ2-5; D may be TRBD1 or TRBD2 (5 bases each). Trimming left V 4 bases short and J 2 bases short, with 11 bases between. Germline V gene lookup returns CDR1 SGHDN and CDR2 FVKESK. The CDR3 spans 14 residues. The chain's CDR3 is CASSPLGGQETQYF. CDR3 sequence (DNA): TGTGCCAGCAGCCCCCTTGGGGGTCAAGAGACCCAGTACTTC.

To note about this clone: This may come from a read error, since a much larger clone is one base off. The same CDR3 arises from other DNA sequences in this sample as well. The gene calls are TRBV6-5 and TRBJ1-1, with 7 bases aligning to TRBD1. The CDR3 runs 13 residues. The V gene end was trimmed by 2 bases and the J gene end by 4 bases; junction bases not matched to a gene: 1. Germline assignment: CDR1 MNHEY and CDR2 SVGAGI. CDR3 sequence reads: CASSYPGGTEAFF. The CDR3 nucleotides read TGTGCCAGCAGTTACCCAGGGGGCACTGAAGCTTTCTTT.

V and J are TRBV7-2 and TRBJ2-1; no definite D call. The V gene lost 6 bases and the J gene lost 0 bases, with 18 bases spanning the gap. CDR3 size: 17 residues. The germline V gene has CDR1 SGHTA and CDR2 FQGNSA. This CDR3 reads CASRNEVGSYSYNEQFF. CDR3 nucleotides: TGTGCCAGCAGGAACGAAGTGGGGTCCTACTCCTACAATGAGCAGTTCTTC. The full variable domain, with the rest looked up from reference TRBV7-2 and TRBJ2-1, is GAGVSQSPSNKVTEKGKDVELRCDPISGHTALYWYRQSLGQGLEFLIYFQGNSAPDKSGLPSDRFSAERTGGSVSTLTIQRTQQEDSAVYLCASRNEVGSYSYNEQFFGPGTRLTVL.

This clone was observed once. The V gene is TRBV9, the J gene TRBJ1-3, with TRBD1 identical over 7 bases. Germline values: CDR1 SGDLS, CDR2 YYNGEE. CDR3 length equals 16 residues. Trimming removed 0 bases from V and 3 bases from J; junction bases left unmatched: 6. The CDR3: CASSVGAGGYGNTIYF. In DNA, the CDR3 is TGTGCCAGCAGCGTAGGTGCAGGGGGGTATGGAAACACCATATATTTT. The full variable domain, its missing parts supplied by reference TRBV9 and TRBJ1-3, is DSGVTQTPKHLITATGQRVTLRCSPRSGDLSVYWYQQSLDQGLQFLIQYYNGEERAKGNILERFSAQQFPDLHSELNLSSLELGDSALYFCASSVGAGGYGNTIYFGEGSWLTVV.

The chain has TRBV28 and TRBJ1-3; D not certain. V was pared by 5 bases and J by 2 bases, with 16 bases between. CDR1 is MDHEN and CDR2 is SYDVKM in the germline V gene. This CDR3 is 16 amino acids long. The CDR3 DNA reads as TGTGCCAGCAGTCCCGTCGGTTTGACGGCTGGAAACACCATATATTTT. It specifies CASSPVGLTAGNTIYF.

The chain is built from TRBV11-2 and TRBJ1-1; D gene ambiguous. CDR1 is SGHAT, CDR2 FQNNGV, per germline. The length of the CDR3 is 13 residues. Trimming took off 5 bases at V and 7 bases at J, with 14 bases between the two ends. CDR3 amino acids: CASSPREGVEAFF. The DNA for the CDR3 is TGTGCCAGCAGCCCTAGAGAGGGTGTTGAAGCTTTCTTT.

The chain is built from TRBV5-1 and TRBJ2-1; 11 bases agree with TRBD1. Germline CDR1 is SGHRS and CDR2 is YFSETQ. Losses at the gene ends were 4 bases for V and 6 bases for J; bases not matched to a gene: 3. The CDR3 extends over 14 amino acids. CDR3 sequence (DNA): TGCGCCAGCAGCACCGGGACAGGGGGCAATGAGCAGTTCTTC. It is translated as CASSTGTGGNEQFF.

About this clone: Other DNA variants within this sample encode the same CDR3. The genes are TRBV10-1 and TRBJ2-3; possibly TRBD1 for D (6 bases). Trimming took off 3 bases at V and 0 bases at J, with 7 bases between the two ends. CDR3 length: 14 amino acids. The germline CDR1 and CDR2 sequences are WNHNN and SYGVQD (reference sequence). CDR3 region: CASSETGSTDTQYF. For the CDR3, the DNA is TGCGCCAGCAGTGAAACAGGGAGCACAGATACGCAGTATTTT.

Only one count was recorded for this clone. The chain uses TRBV4-1 and TRBJ1-1, with 9 positions matching TRBD1. The CDR3 totals 14 residues. Germline V CDR1 and CDR2: MGHRA, YSYEKL. V lost 6 bases to trimming and J lost 5 bases; unmatched junction nucleotides: 7. CDR3 bases: TGCGCCAGCAGACAAACAGGGGGCTTGACTGAAGCTTTCTTT. Translated, it gives CASRQTGGLTEAFF.

The rearrangement joins TRBV28 to TRBJ2-7, with TRBD1 matching 11 bases. CDR1 MDHEN and CDR2 SYDVKM come from the germline V gene. The CDR3 loop spans 15 amino acids. V shed 5 bases, J shed 3 bases, and the junction held 6 bases outside the gene matches. The CDR3 bases are TGTGCCAGCAGTAACTCCGGGACAGGGGGCTACGAGCAGTACTTC. Its translation is CASSNSGTGGYEQYF.

The V gene is TRBV30, the J gene TRBJ2-7, with 8 bases fitting TRBD1. From germline, CDR1 is GTSNPN and CDR2 SVGIG (reference sequence). This CDR3 region has 13 residues. The junction had 4 bases not matched to a gene; V was cut back by 3 bases and J by 3 bases. CDR3 in amino acids: CAWRQGADYEQYF. CDR3 in DNA: TGTGCCTGGAGGCAGGGGGCGGACTACGAGCAGTACTTC. Variable domain in full (rest from reference TRBV30 and TRBJ2-7): SQTIHQWPATLVQPVGSPLSLECTVEGTSNPNLYWYRQAAGRGLQLLFYSVGIGQISSEVPQNLSASRPQDRQFILSSKKLLLSDSGFYLCAWRQGADYEQYFGPGTRLTVT.

This clone was seen repeatedly, ten times or more. This chain links TRBV10-3 with TRBJ2-7; D remains ambiguous. Trimming stripped 6 bases from V and 0 bases from J, with 12 bases between. CDR3 size: 14 residues. Germline loops: CDR1 ENHRY, CDR2 SYGVKD. Here the CDR3 DNA reads TGTGCCATCAGCGCCCCGTCCTCCTCCTACGAGCAGTACTTC. It specifies CAISAPSSSYEQYF.

CDR3 nucleotides: TGTGCCAGTAGTACACGGGTAGCGGGAGTATTAGGGAGCTACGAGCAGTACTTC. Protein sequence: CASSTRVAGVLGSYEQYF. V usage is TRBV19 and J usage is TRBJ2-7; 9 bases match TRBD2. Unmatched junction bases numbered 16, after V lost 4 bases and J lost 3 bases. From germline, CDR1 is LNHDA and CDR2 SQIVND (reference sequence). The CDR3 length is 18 residues.

The rearrangement uses TRBV30 and TRBJ2-5; TRBD1 might be the D (6 bases). The CDR3 runs 14 residues. V was trimmed by 6 bases and J by 1 base, leaving 15 bases between them. Germline values: CDR1 GTSNPN, CDR2 SVGIG (reference sequence). CDR3 DNA: TGTGCCTGCGCTGCAGGGGCGACCCAAGAGACCCAGTACTTC. Its translation: CACAAGATQETQYF.

This clone came up a few times. V and J are TRBV19 and TRBJ1-5, with 8 bases matching TRBD1. Per germline, CDR1 LNHDA and CDR2 SQIVND (reference sequence). With 7 bases clipped from V and 3 bases from J, the junction kept 5 bases outside the gene matches. This CDR3 region has 14 residues. The CDR3 region is CASNLDRVNQPQHF. The CDR3 coding sequence is TGTGCCAGTAACCTGGACAGGGTCAATCAGCCCCAGCATTTT.

This clone was observed once. The genes are TRBV19 and TRBJ2-7; perhaps TRBD2 as D (6 bases). The CDR3 contains 14 residues. CDR1 LNHDA and CDR2 SQIVND come from the germline V gene (reference sequence). Trimming pared 0 bases from V and 2 bases from J, leaving 8 bases between. The CDR3 DNA reads as TGTGCCAGTAGTATAGAGGGCGGGGCCTACGAGCAGTACTTC. Its translation is CASSIEGGAYEQYF.

This clone has a handful of counts. The chain couples TRBV25-1 to TRBJ2-7; 9 positions match TRBD1. CDR1 MGHDK and CDR2 SYGVNS come from the germline V gene. The CDR3 covers 15 residues. With V trimmed by 3 bases and J by 11 bases, 14 bases remained unmatched. The CDR3 region has the DNA TGTGCCAGCAGTGATCACAACAGGGGGCCCCGGCGGGAGTACTTC. It specifies CASSDHNRGPRREYF.

The chain is built from TRBV9 and TRBJ2-1, with D perhaps matching TRBD2 (6 bases). CDR3 length: 16 residues. The V gene lost 3 bases and the J gene lost 6 bases, with 19 bases spanning the gap. Germline V gene sequence: CDR1 SGDLS, CDR2 YYNGEE. CDR3 sequence reads: CASSAMTSLPLNEQFF. CDR3 bases: TGTGCCAGCAGCGCCATGACTAGTCTTCCACTCAATGAGCAGTTCTTC.

The table lists this clone with a few counts. The sample contains more than one DNA sequence encoding this CDR3. The chain joins TRBV7-2 to TRBJ2-5; weak D call: TRBD2 (6 bases). CDR1 and CDR2 from the germline V gene are SGHTA and FQGNSA. The germline V and J ends were trimmed by 1 base and 2 bases, with 8 bases remaining between them. The CDR3 loop spans 14 amino acids. The CDR3, as DNA: TGTGCCAGCAGCTTAGGGCGGGGACAAGAGACCCAGTACTTC. Its translation is CASSLGRGQETQYF.

The chain has TRBV6-5 and TRBJ1-5, with D unresolved. The CDR3 loop spans 13 amino acids. From germline, CDR1 is MNHEY and CDR2 SVGAGI. V shed 6 bases and J shed 8 bases, with 14 bases lying between them. CDR3 sequence (DNA): TGTGCCAGCAGCGGATTTAAGGAGGAGCCCCAGCATTTT. It specifies CASSGFKEEPQHF.

V gene TRBV15 combines with J gene TRBJ2-7, with D unresolved. Trimming removed 3 bases at V and 4 bases at J, with 7 bases between. CDR3 length: 12 amino acids. Germline CDR1 is LNHNV and CDR2 is YYDKDF (reference sequence). CDR3 in amino acids: CATSRDNYEQYF. The CDR3 DNA is TGTGCCACCAGCAGGGATAATTACGAGCAGTACTTC.

The chain combines TRBV28 with TRBJ1-4, with D uncertain. CDR3 size: 14 residues. V gave up 8 bases and J gave up 8 bases, with 18 bases separating them. The germline V gene encodes CDR1 MDHEN and CDR2 SYDVKM. CDR3 in DNA: TGTGCCAGCCTGCCAGGCACCGGGGAGGAAAAACTGTTTTTT. Protein: CASLPGTGEEKLFF.

V gene TRBV13 combines with J gene TRBJ1-3; D is perhaps TRBD1 (5 bases). This CDR3 comprises 15 residues. Per germline, CDR1 PRHDT and CDR2 FYEKMQ (reference sequence). Trimming cost V 4 bases and J 0 bases, with 10 bases left between them. For the CDR3, the DNA is TGTGCCAGCAGCTCGGCCGACAGCTCTGGAAACACCATATATTTT. Translated, it gives CASSSADSSGNTIYF. The whole variable domain, remainder taken from reference TRBV13 and TRBJ1-3, is AAGVIQSPRHLIKEKRETATLKCYPIPRHDTVYWYQQGPGQDPQFLISFYEKMQSDKGSIPDRFSAQQFSDYHSELNMSSLELGDSALYFCASSSADSSGNTIYFGEGSWLTVV.

This clone has more than one count but fewer than ten. The rearrangement uses TRBV4-1 and TRBJ2-5, with D hard to call. Germline assignment: CDR1 MGHRA and CDR2 YSYEKL. This CDR3 is 13 amino acids long. V lost 1 base to trimming and J lost 4 bases, with 7 bases between them. In nucleotides, the CDR3 is TGCGCCAGCAGCCAAGGGGTGGGAGAGACCCAGTACTTC. Translation: CASSQGVGETQYF.

This chain joins TRBV6-5 and TRBJ2-7; tentatively, D is TRBD1 (5 bases). V was trimmed by 6 bases and J by 0 bases, leaving 15 bases between them. CDR1 is MNHEY and CDR2 is SVGAGI in the germline V gene. The CDR3 is 15 residues long. CDR3 sequence (DNA): TGTGCCAGCAGCCCATACGATGGACACTCCTACGAGCAGTACTTC. Its protein is CASSPYDGHSYEQYF.

This chain links TRBV2 with TRBJ1-1; 9 nucleotides align to TRBD1. Trimming took 5 bases from V and 5 from J; bases not matched to a gene: 9. Germline CDR1 and CDR2: SNHLY and FYNNEI. The CDR3 spans 15 residues. Here the CDR3 reads CASSPRGQGRTEAFF. In DNA form, the CDR3 reads TGTGCCAGCAGTCCCAGAGGACAGGGGCGAACTGAAGCTTTCTTT.

As regards this clone: The same CDR3 can be traced to other DNA sequences in this sample. The chain carries TRBV30 and TRBJ2-7; no clear D gene. The CDR3 extends over 15 amino acids. Trimming stripped 0 bases from V and 4 bases from J, with 16 bases between. The germline V gene has CDR1 GTSNPN and CDR2 SVGIG (reference sequence). DNA for the CDR3: TGTGCCTGGAGTGTACTTGAAGGGTTAGGGTACGAGCAGTACTTC. It encodes CAWSVLEGLGYEQYF.